The rows below give T cell receptor beta chains drawn from one sample of a study of T cell repertoires in cytomegalovirus infection. TCRdb fed the reads into MiXCR, producing one record per CDR3 protein. This sample has 450,000 to 550,000 distinct CDR3 sequences, with approximately 40% found just once. Their recognized antigens are unknown. This material consisted of cultured PBMCs, taken from culture after CMV antigen stimulation. These receptors originate from a human donor in good health (CMV status not recorded). Some clones in this sample may be carry-over from other donors' samples. Both conserved end residues are part of each CDR3. The D gene is left open where the match is weak. The size of a clone is reported for some rows only, either as once, few or many, or as a class for expanded clones.

clone_size j_call v_call d_call cdr3_nt cdr3_aa
few TRBJ1-4 TRBV7-2 - TGTGCCAGCAGCTTAGAGGTTCGGGAAAAACTGTTTTTT CASSLEVREKLFF
few TRBJ2-7 TRBV7-2 TRBD2 TGTGCCAGCAGCTTCCTAGCGGACTCCTACGAGCAGTACTTC CASSFLADSYEQYF
- TRBJ2-1 TRBV4-1 - TGCGCCAGCAGCCAAGAAGGGTCGGCCCAGTCCTACAATGAGCAGTTCTTC CASSQEGSAQSYNEQFF
- TRBJ2-1 TRBV7-2 TRBD2 TGTGCCAGCAGCCCAGGGACTAGCGACTACAATGAGCAGTTCTTC CASSPGTSDYNEQFF
- TRBJ2-1 TRBV2 TRBD2 TGTGCCAGCAATGGCCCGCAGCGGGAGTCGAATGAGCAGTTCTTC CASNGPQRESNEQFF
many TRBJ2-3 TRBV7-2 TRBD2 TGTGCCAGCAGCACACGCCCTATACGTACCCTAGCGGCAGGGCAGAGCACAGATACGCAGTATTTT CASSTRPIRTLAAGQSTDTQYF
- TRBJ1-6 TRBV20-1 TRBD1 TGCAGTGCTAGAGATCGCTATAACAGGGGGAAGGAGACCTATAATTCACCCCTCCACTTT CSARDRYNRGKETYNSPLHF
- TRBJ1-5 TRBV20-1 - TGCAGTGCTAGAGATTTTGAGGGCAATCAGCCCCAGCATTTT CSARDFEGNQPQHF
few TRBJ1-5 TRBV2 - TGTGCCAGCAGCGACCGGGACATTCGCTATAGCAATCAGCCCCAGCATTTT CASSDRDIRYSNQPQHF
few TRBJ2-1 TRBV7-2 - TGTGCCAGCAGCTTAGTCACGGTCCGACTCCTCCACAATGAGCAGTTCTTC CASSLVTVRLLHNEQFF
- TRBJ1-5 TRBV7-8 - TGTGCCAGCAGCTTACGCCGGGACCTCCGGACTAGCAATCAGCCCCAGCATTTT CASSLRRDLRTSNQPQHF
many TRBJ2-7 TRBV7-2 - TGTGCCAGCAGCATTAATGAGGGGCAGTACTTC CASSINEGQYF
once TRBJ2-3 TRBV5-4 - TGTGCCAGCTTAAATTACGGCCTCACAGATACGCAGTATTTT CASLNYGLTDTQYF
- TRBJ1-6 TRBV19 - TGTGCCAGCGCTCAAAGACCAGGCGGGAATTCACCCCTCCACTTT CASAQRPGGNSPLHF
- TRBJ2-7 TRBV6-5 - TGTGCCAGCAGTTCACGGTTAGCGGCCTACGAGCAGTACTTC CASSSRLAAYEQYF
- TRBJ2-1 TRBV7-4 - TGTGCCAGCAGCTTCCCCGCAGGATTCAATGAGCAGTTCTTC CASSFPAGFNEQFF
- TRBJ2-7 TRBV6-5 TRBD1 TGTGCCAGCAGTTACTTAGGCAGGGGGCTAGACGAGCAGTACTTC CASSYLGRGLDEQYF
- TRBJ2-7 TRBV6-1 - TGTGCCAGCAGCCAAGGCGGGAAGGGAAGGTTTGACGAGCAGTACTTC CASSQGGKGRFDEQYF
- TRBJ2-1 TRBV7-2 - TGTGCCAGCACCCCGGGGGTCGCAATGGAGCAGTTCTTC CASTPGVAMEQFF
- TRBJ2-1 TRBV27 TRBD2 TGTGCCAGCGCGCCCCTGGGGCTTAACCTAGCGGGATTTGGGGATGAGCAGTTCTTC CASAPLGLNLAGFGDEQFF
- TRBJ1-2 TRBV6-1 - TGTGCCAGCAGTGAAAGGTGGGAGAACTATGGCTACACCTTC CASSERWENYGYTF
once TRBJ2-5 TRBV12-3/TRBV12-4 - TGTGCCAGCAGTTTAGGGGAAGCGGTAATAGAGAGAGAGACCCAGTACTTC CASSLGEAVIERETQYF
once TRBJ1-6 TRBV20-1 - TGCAGTGCTAGAGATCCCAGGGAGAGCTCCTATAATTCACCCCTCCACTTT CSARDPRESSYNSPLHF
- TRBJ1-2 TRBV12-3/TRBV12-4 - TGTGCCAGCAGTTTCGGACCGGGGGGCTACACCTTC CASSFGPGGYTF
- TRBJ1-2 TRBV2 TRBD1 TGTGCCAGCAGTGAAGTTAGAGGGGGCTCACACTACACCTTC CASSEVRGGSHYTF
- TRBJ2-1 TRBV7-2 TRBD1 TGTGCCAGCAGCTTAACCTCAGCAGGGGGCCAGGATGAGCAGTTCTTC CASSLTSAGGQDEQFF
- TRBJ1-5 TRBV11-2 - TGTGCCAGCAGCTTCCTTCCTGCGGGACAACGAAGCAATCAGCCCCAGCATTTT CASSFLPAGQRSNQPQHF
- TRBJ2-7 TRBV7-9 - TGTGCCAGCAGCGCTCAGGGCCCACCGGACGAGCAGTACTTC CASSAQGPPDEQYF
- TRBJ2-3 TRBV12-3/TRBV12-4 TRBD2 TGTGCCAGCAGTTTTAGCGGGATAAGAGATACGCAGTATTTT CASSFSGIRDTQYF
- TRBJ2-7 TRBV7-9 - TGTGCCAGCAGCTTTTCGGACAGAGATTACGAGCAGTACTTC CASSFSDRDYEQYF
few TRBJ2-5 TRBV12-3/TRBV12-4 TRBD2 TGTGCCAGCAGCAACCGGGACTACAAGACCCAGTACTTC CASSNRDYKTQYF
few TRBJ2-1 TRBV27 - TGTGCCAGCATCCACCCTAGGGCTGGAAACAATGAGCAGTTCTTC CASIHPRAGNNEQFF
- TRBJ2-3 TRBV12-3/TRBV12-4 TRBD2 TGTGCCAGCAGTGCCCGGGACTACACAGATACGCAGTATTTT CASSARDYTDTQYF
- TRBJ2-5 TRBV12-5 - TGTGCTAGTGGCCCCCTATCTATCCTGGCGGGGACCCAGTACTTC CASGPLSILAGTQYF
- TRBJ2-4 TRBV11-2 TRBD2 TGTGCCAGCAGCGCCACTAGCGGGGGAAACATTCAGTACTTC CASSATSGGNIQYF
- TRBJ1-5 TRBV19 - TGTGCCAGTAACCCGTCGGGGGGGAGCAATCAGCCCCAGCATTTT CASNPSGGSNQPQHF
once TRBJ2-1 TRBV6-1 - TGTGCCAGCAGCTTAGGCCCCTGGGAGAAAACGGATGAGCAGTTCTTC CASSLGPWEKTDEQFF
few TRBJ2-1 TRBV7-9 TRBD2 TGTGCCAGCACCGGGAGGCACAATGAGCAGTTCTTC CASTGRHNEQFF
- TRBJ2-7 TRBV5-3 - TGTGCCAGCAGCTGGACCGCCTTGGGCGAGCAGTACTTC CASSWTALGEQYF
- TRBJ2-1 TRBV19 TRBD2 TGTGCCAGTAGTATACTAGCGGGGGGCACGGATGAGCAGTTCTTC CASSILAGGTDEQFF
- TRBJ2-2 TRBV11-2 - TGTGCCAGCAGCCACAATGTAGGGACCGGGGAGCTGTTTTTT CASSHNVGTGELFF